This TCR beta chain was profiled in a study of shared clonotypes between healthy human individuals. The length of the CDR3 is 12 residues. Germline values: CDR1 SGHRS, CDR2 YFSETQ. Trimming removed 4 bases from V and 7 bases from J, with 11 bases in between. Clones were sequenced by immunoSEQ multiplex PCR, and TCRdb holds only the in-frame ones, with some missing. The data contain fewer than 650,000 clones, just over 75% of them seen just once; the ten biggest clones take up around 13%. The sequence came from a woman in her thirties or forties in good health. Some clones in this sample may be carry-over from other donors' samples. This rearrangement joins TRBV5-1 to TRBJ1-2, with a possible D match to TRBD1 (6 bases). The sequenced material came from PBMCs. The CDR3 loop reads CASSPTGFGYTF. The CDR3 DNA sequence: TGCGCCAGCAGCCCCACAGGGTTTGGCTACACCTTC. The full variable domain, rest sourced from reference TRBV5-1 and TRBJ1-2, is KAGVTQTPRYLIKTRGQQVTLSCSPISGHRSVSWYQQTPGQGLQFLFEYFSETQRNKGNFPGRFSGRQFSNSRSEMNVSTLELGDSALYLCASSPTGFGYTFGSGTRLTVV.